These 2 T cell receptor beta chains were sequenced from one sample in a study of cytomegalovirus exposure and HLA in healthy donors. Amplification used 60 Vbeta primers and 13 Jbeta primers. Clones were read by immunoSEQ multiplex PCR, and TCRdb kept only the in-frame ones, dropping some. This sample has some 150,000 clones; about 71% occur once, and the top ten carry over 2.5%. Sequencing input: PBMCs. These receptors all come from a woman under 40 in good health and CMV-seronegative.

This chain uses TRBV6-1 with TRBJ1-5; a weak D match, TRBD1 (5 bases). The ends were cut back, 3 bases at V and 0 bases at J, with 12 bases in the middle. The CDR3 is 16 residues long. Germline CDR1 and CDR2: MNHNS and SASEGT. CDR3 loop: CASSDGGDYSNQPQHF. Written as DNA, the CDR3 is TGTGCCAGCAGTGATGGGGGGGACTATAGCAATCAGCCCCAGCATTTT.

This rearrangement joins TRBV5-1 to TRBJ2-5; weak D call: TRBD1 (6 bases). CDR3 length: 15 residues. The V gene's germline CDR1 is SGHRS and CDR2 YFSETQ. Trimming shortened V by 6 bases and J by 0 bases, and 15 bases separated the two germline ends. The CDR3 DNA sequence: TGCGCCAGCACCACGAACAACAGGGACCAAGAGACCCAGTACTTC. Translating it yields CASTTNNRDQETQYF.